A single sample is the source of the 13 T cell receptor beta chains below, sequenced in a study of blood T cells in healthy people across ages. A second PCR, run for about 6 to 12 cycles, used a sample-barcoded 5' primer plus a J-beta primer mix. TCRdb reanalysed the 5' RACE reads using MiXCR and keeps one entry per CDR3 protein. The table shows around 1,500,000 distinct CDR3 sequences, with roughly 40% occurring only once. The sequenced sample was blood. The receptors derive from a woman aged 18-29 years in good health.

There are a few counts of this clonotype. This chain connects TRBV21-1 to TRBJ2-4; the table's D call of TRBD2 was not tested on the DNA. TRBV21-1 is given as a pseudogene. The CDR3 spans 18 residues. Here the CDR3 DNA reads TGTGCCAGCAGCAAATTCGGACGGAGGCCCGAGTACAAAAACATTCAGTACTTC. Its translation: CASSKFGRRPEYKNIQYF.

The chain carries TRBV3-1 and TRBJ2-4; D not resolved. The CDR3 consists of 13 residues. V was trimmed by 1 base and J by 11 bases, leaving 12 bases between them. CDR1 and CDR2 (germline): LGHDT, YNNKEL (reference sequence). The chain's CDR3 is CASSQVSSAFQYF. In nucleotides, the CDR3 is TGTGCCAGCAGCCAAGTGTCGAGTGCCTTTCAGTACTTC.

The chain is built from TRBV6-1 and TRBJ2-3, with 8 bases identical to TRBD2. Trimming cost V 2 bases and J 4 bases; bases outside gene matches: 11. In germline, CDR1 is MNHNS, CDR2 SASEGT. This CDR3 is built from 17 residues. CDR3 amino acids: CASSEPWAGGSADTQYF. The DNA of the CDR3 is TGTGCCAGCAGTGAACCGTGGGCGGGAGGAAGCGCAGATACGCAGTATTTT.

The chain links TRBV12-3 or TRBV12-4 to TRBJ2-7; the match to TRBD1 covers 7 bases. The CDR3 sequence is 15 residues long. With 5 bases clipped from V and 0 bases from J, the junction kept 7 bases outside the gene matches. DNA for the CDR3: TGTGCCAGCAGTAAGACAGGGCTCAGCTCCTACGAGCAGTACTTC. It yields the protein CASSKTGLSSYEQYF.

The sample holds a few counts of this clonotype. The rearrangement uses TRBV4-1 and TRBJ1-2, with D perhaps TRBD1 (5 bases). This CDR3 is 16 amino acids long. The germline gives CDR1 MGHRA, CDR2 YSYEKL. V lost 0 bases to trimming and J lost 8 bases, with 19 bases between them. CDR3: CASSQDWGSSARGYTF. The CDR3 nucleotides read TGCGCCAGCAGCCAAGATTGGGGGTCCAGCGCAAGGGGCTACACCTTC.

This chain uses TRBV6-5 with TRBJ2-7; 10 bases fit TRBD1. In germline, CDR1 is MNHEY, CDR2 SVGAGI. Losses at the gene ends were 2 bases for V and 7 bases for J; bases not matched to a gene: 11. This CDR3 is 16 amino acids long. The CDR3 nucleotides are TGTGCCAGCAGTTACGCGCCGGGACAGGGGACGGGGGAGCAGTACTTC. Protein product: CASSYAPGQGTGEQYF.

The chain combines TRBV27 with TRBJ2-7; the D gene is possibly TRBD2 (6 bases). V was cut by 8 bases and J by 4 bases, with 15 bases left in between. This CDR3 is built from 13 residues. Per the germline V gene, CDR1 is MNHEY and CDR2 is SMNVEV (reference sequence). The CDR3 protein is CASSHRRGYEQYF. CDR3 nucleotide sequence: TGTGCCAGCTCCCACAGGAGGGGATACGAGCAGTACTTC.

DNA of the CDR3: TGTGCCAGCACCCCTTTCGGACTAACATCCAATGAGCAGTTCTTC. Encoded protein: CASTPFGLTSNEQFF. V and J are TRBV27 and TRBJ2-1; possible D gene TRBD2, 6 bases. V dropped 7 bases and J dropped 6 bases, with 19 bases sitting between them. There are 15 residues in the CDR3. Germline CDR1 and CDR2: MNHEY and SMNVEV (reference sequence).

This clonotype was seen more than once but under ten times. V gene TRBV5-1 combines with J gene TRBJ2-3, with 7 bases that match TRBD2. The ends lost 4 bases at V and 0 bases at J; junction bases unmatched: 8. Germline V gene lookup returns CDR1 SGHRS and CDR2 YFSETQ. The CDR3 loop spans 16 amino acids. The CDR3 spells CASSRRGGTSTDTQYF. In DNA form, the CDR3 reads TGCGCCAGCAGCCGGAGGGGAGGGACTAGCACAGATACGCAGTATTTT.

The rearrangement uses TRBV10-2 and TRBJ1-6; D remains ambiguous. Germline V CDR1 and CDR2: WSHSY, SAAADI. The CDR3 contains 13 residues. V was trimmed by 8 bases and J by 5 bases, leaving 10 bases between them. CDR3 protein: CASGRHDNSPLHF. The CDR3 coding sequence is TGCGCCAGCGGCAGGCATGATAATTCACCCCTCCACTTT.

This clonotype came up a few times. This chain uses TRBV5-1 with TRBJ2-7, with 7 bases matching TRBD1. Per germline, CDR1 SGHRS and CDR2 YFSETQ. V lost 2 bases, J lost 3 bases, and 11 bases stayed unmatched. This CDR3 has 16 amino acids. The CDR3 here is CASSLAPIQGDYEQYF. The CDR3 coding sequence is TGCGCCAGCAGCTTAGCCCCTATCCAGGGGGACTACGAGCAGTACTTC.

The CDR3 reads CASSLVKSQETQYF. The CDR3 DNA sequence: TGTGCCAGCAGCTTAGTGAAGAGTCAAGAGACCCAGTACTTC. The chain recombines TRBV7-9 with TRBJ2-5; no reliable D call. V was pared by 1 base and J by 2 bases, with 8 bases between. This CDR3 has 14 amino acids. CDR1 and CDR2 (germline): SEHNR, FQNEAQ (reference sequence).

The chain joins TRBV19 to TRBJ2-1, with D maybe TRBD2 (5 bases). The V end lost 3 bases, the J end lost 0 bases, and 12 bases lay between the germline ends. The CDR3 totals 16 residues. The V gene's germline CDR1 is LNHDA and CDR2 SQIVND (reference sequence). The CDR3 DNA reads as TGTGCCAGTAGTATGGGGAGATCCAGCTCCTACAATGAGCAGTTCTTC. As protein: CASSMGRSSSYNEQFF.